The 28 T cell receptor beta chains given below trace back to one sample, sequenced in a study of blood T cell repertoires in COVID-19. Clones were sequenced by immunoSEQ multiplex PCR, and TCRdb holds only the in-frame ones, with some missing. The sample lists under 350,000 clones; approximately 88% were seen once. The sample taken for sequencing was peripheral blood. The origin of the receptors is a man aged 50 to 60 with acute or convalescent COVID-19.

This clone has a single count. Here the CDR3 reads CASSLGGQFYEQYF. In DNA, the CDR3 is TGTGCCAGCAGCTTAGGAGGGCAATTCTACGAGCAGTACTTC. The chain has TRBV5-6 and TRBJ2-7; possible D gene TRBD2, 6 bases. V lost 2 bases and J 3 bases, leaving 12 bases between the germline ends. CDR3 size: 14 residues. Germline CDR1 is SGHDT and CDR2 is YYEEEE.

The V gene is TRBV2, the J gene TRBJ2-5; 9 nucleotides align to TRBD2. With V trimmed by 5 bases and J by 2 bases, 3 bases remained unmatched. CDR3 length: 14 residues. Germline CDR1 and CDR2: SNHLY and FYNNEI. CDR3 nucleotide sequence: TGTGCCAGCAGTCTAGCGGGGAGGCAAGAGACCCAGTACTTC. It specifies CASSLAGRQETQYF.

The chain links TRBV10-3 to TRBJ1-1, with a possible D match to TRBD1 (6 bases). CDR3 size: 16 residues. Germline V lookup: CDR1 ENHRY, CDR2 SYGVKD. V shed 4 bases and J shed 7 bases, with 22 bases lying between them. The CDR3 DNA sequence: TGTGCCATCAGTGTCGGATTCACAGGGAAAGGGGGTGAAGCTTTCTTT. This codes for CAISVGFTGKGGEAFF.

The CDR3 loop is CASSYSQGAVAEQYF. The CDR3 DNA reads as TGTGCCAGCAGTTACTCGCAGGGGGCGGTGGCCGAGCAGTACTTC. The chain uses TRBV6-5 and TRBJ2-7; 8 positions match TRBD1. The germline V gene has CDR1 MNHEY and CDR2 SVGAGI. V lost 0 bases, J lost 6 bases, and 7 bases stayed unmatched. This CDR3 comprises 15 residues.

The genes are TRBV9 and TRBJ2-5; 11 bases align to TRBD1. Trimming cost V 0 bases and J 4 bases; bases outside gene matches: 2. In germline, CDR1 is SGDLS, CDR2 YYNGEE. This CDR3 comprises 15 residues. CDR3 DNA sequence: TGTGCCAGCAGCGTAGGGGGGACAGGGGGAGAGACCCAGTACTTC. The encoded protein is CASSVGGTGGETQYF.

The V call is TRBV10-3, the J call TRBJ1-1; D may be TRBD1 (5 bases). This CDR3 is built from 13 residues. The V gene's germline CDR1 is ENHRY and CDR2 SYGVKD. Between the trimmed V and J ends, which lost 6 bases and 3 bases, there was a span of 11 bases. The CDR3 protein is CAIRVGGDTEAFF. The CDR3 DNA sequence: TGTGCCATCAGGGTGGGGGGGGACACTGAAGCTTTCTTT.

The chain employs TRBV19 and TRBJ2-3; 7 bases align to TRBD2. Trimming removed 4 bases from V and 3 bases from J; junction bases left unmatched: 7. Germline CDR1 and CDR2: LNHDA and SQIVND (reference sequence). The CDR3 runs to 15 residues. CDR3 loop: CASSTEGGRTDTQYF. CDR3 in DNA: TGTGCCAGTAGTACCGAGGGAGGGCGGACAGATACGCAGTATTTT.

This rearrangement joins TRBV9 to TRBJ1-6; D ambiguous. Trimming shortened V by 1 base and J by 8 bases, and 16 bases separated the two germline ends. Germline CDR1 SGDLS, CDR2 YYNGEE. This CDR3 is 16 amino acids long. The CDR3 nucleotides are TGTGCCAGCAGCGTATCGAGATACCTCGGGGATTCACCCCTCCACTTT. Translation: CASSVSRYLGDSPLHF.

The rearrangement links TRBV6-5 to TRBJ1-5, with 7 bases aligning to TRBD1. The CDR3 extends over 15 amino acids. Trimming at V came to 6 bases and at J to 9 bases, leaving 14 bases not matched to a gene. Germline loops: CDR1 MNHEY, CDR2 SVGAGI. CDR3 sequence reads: CASRGIWDSSMPQHF. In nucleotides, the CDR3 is TGTGCCAGCAGAGGTATCTGGGACAGCAGTATGCCCCAGCATTTT.

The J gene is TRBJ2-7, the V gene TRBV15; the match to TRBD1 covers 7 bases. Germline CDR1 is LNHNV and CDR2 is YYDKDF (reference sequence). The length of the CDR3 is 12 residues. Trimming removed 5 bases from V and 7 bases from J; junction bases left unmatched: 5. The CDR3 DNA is TGTGCCACCAGCCCCGGGACAGTAGAGCAGTACTTC. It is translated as CATSPGTVEQYF.

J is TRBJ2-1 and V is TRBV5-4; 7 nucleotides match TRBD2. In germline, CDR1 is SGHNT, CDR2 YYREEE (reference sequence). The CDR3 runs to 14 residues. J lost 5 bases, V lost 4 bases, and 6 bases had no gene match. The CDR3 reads CASSPRDYHNEQFF. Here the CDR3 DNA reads TGTGCCAGCAGCCCTCGGGACTACCACAATGAGCAGTTCTTC.

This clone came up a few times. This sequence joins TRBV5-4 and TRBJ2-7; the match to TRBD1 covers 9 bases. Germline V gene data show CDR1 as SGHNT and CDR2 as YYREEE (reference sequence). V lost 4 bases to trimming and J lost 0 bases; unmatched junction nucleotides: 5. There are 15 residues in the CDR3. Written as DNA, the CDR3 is TGTGCCAGCAGCGAACCGGGACAGGGCTCCTACGAGCAGTACTTC. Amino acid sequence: CASSEPGQGSYEQYF.

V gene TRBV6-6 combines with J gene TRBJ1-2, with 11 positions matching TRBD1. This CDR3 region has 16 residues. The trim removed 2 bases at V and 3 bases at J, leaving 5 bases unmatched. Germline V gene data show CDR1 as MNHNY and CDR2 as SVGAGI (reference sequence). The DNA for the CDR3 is TGTGCCAGCAGTTACGCGCAGGGACAGGGGGACTATGGCTACACCTTC. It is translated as CASSYAQGQGDYGYTF.

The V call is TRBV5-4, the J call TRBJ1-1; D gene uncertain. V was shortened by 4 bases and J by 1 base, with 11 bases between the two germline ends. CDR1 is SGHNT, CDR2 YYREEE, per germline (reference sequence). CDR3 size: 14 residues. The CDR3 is CASSALNGNTEAFF. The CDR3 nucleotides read TGTGCCAGCAGCGCCCTAAATGGGAACACTGAAGCTTTCTTT.

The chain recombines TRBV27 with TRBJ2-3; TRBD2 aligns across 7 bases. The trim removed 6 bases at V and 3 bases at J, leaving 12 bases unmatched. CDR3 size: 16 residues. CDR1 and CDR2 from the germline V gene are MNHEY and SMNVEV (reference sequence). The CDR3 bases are TGTGCCAGCAGCCTACCCGGGGGACTAAGGACAGATACGCAGTATTTT. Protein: CASSLPGGLRTDTQYF.

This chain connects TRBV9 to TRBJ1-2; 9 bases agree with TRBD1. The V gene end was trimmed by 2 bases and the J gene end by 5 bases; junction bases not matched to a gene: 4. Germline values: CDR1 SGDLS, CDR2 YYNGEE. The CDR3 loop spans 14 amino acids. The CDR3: CASSVIQGAYGYTF. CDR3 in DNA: TGTGCCAGCAGCGTGATACAGGGGGCGTATGGCTACACCTTC. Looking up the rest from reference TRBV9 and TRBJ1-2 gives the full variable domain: DSGVTQTPKHLITATGQRVTLRCSPRSGDLSVYWYQQSLDQGLQFLIQYYNGEERAKGNILERFSAQQFPDLHSELNLSSLELGDSALYFCASSVIQGAYGYTFGSGTRLTVV.

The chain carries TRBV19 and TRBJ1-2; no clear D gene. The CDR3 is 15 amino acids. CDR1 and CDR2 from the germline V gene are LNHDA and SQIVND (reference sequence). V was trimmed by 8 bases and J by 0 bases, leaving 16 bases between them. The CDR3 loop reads CASSPPVRSNYGYTF. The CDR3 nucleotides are TGTGCCAGTTCCCCCCCCGTGCGATCTAACTATGGCTACACCTTC.

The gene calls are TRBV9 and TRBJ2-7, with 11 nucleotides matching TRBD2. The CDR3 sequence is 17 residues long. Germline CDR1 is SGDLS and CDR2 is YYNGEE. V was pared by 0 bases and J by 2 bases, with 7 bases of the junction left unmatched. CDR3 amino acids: CASSVDPRLAGTYEQYF. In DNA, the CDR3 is TGTGCCAGCAGCGTAGATCCGAGACTAGCGGGGACCTACGAGCAGTACTTC.

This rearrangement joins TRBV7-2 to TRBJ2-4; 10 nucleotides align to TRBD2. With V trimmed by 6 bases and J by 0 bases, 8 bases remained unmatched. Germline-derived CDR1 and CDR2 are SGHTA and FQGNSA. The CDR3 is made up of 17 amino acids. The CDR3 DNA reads TGTGCCAGCAGAGATACTAGCGGGGTACTAGCCAAAAACATTCAGTACTTC. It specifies CASRDTSGVLAKNIQYF.

CDR3: CASSPAGDGEQFF. The CDR3, as DNA: TGTGCCAGCTCACCAGCCGGGGATGGTGAGCAGTTCTTC. This chain links TRBV18 with TRBJ2-1; TRBD2 might be the D (5 bases). The CDR3 sequence is 13 residues long. Trimming stripped 2 bases from V and 9 bases from J, with 11 bases between. From germline, CDR1 is KGHSH and CDR2 LQKENI.

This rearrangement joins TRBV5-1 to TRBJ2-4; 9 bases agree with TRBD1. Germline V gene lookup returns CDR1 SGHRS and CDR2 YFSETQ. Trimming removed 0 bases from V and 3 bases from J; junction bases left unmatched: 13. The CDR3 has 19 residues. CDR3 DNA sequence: TGCGCCAGCAGCTTGGAGGGACAGGGTATGAGCGGTGGCAAAAACATTCAGTACTTC. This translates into CASSLEGQGMSGGKNIQYF.

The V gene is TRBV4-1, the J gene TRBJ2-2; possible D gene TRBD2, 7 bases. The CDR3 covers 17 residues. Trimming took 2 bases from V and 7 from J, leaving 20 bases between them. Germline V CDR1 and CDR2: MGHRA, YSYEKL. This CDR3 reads CASSQPLGSGGGGELFF. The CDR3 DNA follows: TGCGCCAGCAGCCAACCCCTAGGTTCGGGGGGCGGCGGGGAGCTGTTTTTT.

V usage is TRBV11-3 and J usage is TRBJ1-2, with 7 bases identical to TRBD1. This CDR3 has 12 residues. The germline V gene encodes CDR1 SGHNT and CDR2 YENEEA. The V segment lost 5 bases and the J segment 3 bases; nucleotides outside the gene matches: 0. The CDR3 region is CASSQGDYGYTF. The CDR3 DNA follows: TGTGCCAGCAGCCAGGGGGACTATGGCTACACCTTC.

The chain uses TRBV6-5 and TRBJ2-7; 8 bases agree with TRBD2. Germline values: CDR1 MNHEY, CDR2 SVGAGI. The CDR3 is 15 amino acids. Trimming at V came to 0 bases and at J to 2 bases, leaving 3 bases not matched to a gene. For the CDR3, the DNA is TGTGCCAGCAGTTACTCGGGCGGGGGGCCCTACGAGCAGTACTTC. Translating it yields CASSYSGGGPYEQYF.

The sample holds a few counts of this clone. CDR3 loop: CASSLVGRGNEKLFF. Written as DNA, the CDR3 is TGCGCCAGCAGCTTGGTTGGCAGGGGTAATGAAAAACTGTTTTTT. The chain joins TRBV5-1 to TRBJ1-4; perhaps TRBD1 as D (6 bases). The germline V gene has CDR1 SGHRS and CDR2 YFSETQ. CDR3 length: 15 amino acids. Trimming removed 0 bases at V and 4 bases at J, with 10 bases between.

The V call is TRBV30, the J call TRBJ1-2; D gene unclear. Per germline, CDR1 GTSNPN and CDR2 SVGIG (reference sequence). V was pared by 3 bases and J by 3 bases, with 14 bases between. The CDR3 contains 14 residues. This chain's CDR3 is CAWSLRQVDYGYTF. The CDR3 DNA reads TGTGCCTGGAGCCTCCGGCAGGTGGACTATGGCTACACCTTC.

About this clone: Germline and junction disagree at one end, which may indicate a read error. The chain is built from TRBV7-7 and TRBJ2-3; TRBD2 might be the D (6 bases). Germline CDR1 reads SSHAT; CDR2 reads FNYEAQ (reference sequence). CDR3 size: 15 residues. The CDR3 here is CASSPGLAHTDTQYF. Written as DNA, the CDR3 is TGTGCTAGCAGCCCCGGCCTAGCGCACACAGATACGCAGTATTTT.

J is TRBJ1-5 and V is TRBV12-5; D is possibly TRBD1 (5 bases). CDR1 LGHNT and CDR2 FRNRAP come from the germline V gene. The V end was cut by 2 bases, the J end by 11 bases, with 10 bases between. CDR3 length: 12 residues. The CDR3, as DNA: TGTGCTAGTGGTTTGCGAGGGGAGGCCCAGCATTTT. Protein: CASGLRGEAQHF.